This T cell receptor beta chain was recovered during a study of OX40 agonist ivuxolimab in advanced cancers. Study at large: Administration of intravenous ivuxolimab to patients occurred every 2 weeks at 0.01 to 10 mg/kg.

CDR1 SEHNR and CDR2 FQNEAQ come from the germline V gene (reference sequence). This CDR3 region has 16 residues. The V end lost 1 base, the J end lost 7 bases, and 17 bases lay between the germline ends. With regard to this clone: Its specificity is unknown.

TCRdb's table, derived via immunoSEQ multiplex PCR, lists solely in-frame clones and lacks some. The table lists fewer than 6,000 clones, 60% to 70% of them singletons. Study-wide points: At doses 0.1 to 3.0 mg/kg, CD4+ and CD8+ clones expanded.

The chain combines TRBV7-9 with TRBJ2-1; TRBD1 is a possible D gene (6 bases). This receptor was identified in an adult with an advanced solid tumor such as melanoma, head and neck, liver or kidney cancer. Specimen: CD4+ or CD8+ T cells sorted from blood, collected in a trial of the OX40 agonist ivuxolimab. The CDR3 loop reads CASSLGGLGQGNEQFF. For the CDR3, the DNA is TGTGCCAGCAGCTTAGGGGGCCTCGGGCAGGGGAATGAGCAGTTCTTC.